The 2 T cell receptor beta chains below come from one sample, sequenced in a study of radiotherapy plus CTLA-4 blockade in lung cancer. The assay was immunoSEQ multiplex PCR, and TCRdb's table has in-frame clones only and misses some. The sample contains approximately 53,000 clones, 70% to 90% of which appear only once. The material was peripheral blood, obtained from a patient treated with radiotherapy plus ipilimumab. The origin of the receptors is a human donor with non-small cell lung cancer whose response to radiotherapy plus ipilimumab could not be evaluated.

V usage is TRBV7-8 and J usage is TRBJ2-3, with TRBD2 matching over 7 bases. Trimming at V came to 0 bases and at J to 4 bases, leaving 7 bases not matched to a gene. CDR3 length equals 16 residues. The germline V gene encodes CDR1 SGHVS and CDR2 FQNEAQ. The CDR3 coding sequence is TGTGCCAGCAGCTTAGCGAGCGGCGGGAGTTCAGATACGCAGTATTTT. It is translated as CASSLASGGSSDTQYF. The full variable domain, with the rest looked up from reference TRBV7-8 and TRBJ2-3, is GAGVSQSPRYKVAKRGQDVALRCDPISGHVSLFWYQQALGQGPEFLTYFQNEAQLDKSGLPSDRFFAERPEGSVSTLKIQRTQQEDSAVYLCASSLASGGSSDTQYFGPGTRLTVL.

V and J are TRBV29-1 and TRBJ2-5; D perhaps matches TRBD2 (6 bases). The CDR3 covers 11 residues. V lost 7 bases and J lost 6, with 12 bases in between. The germline gives CDR1 SQVTM, CDR2 ANQGSEA. The CDR3, as DNA: TGCAGCGCCGGGGACTCCAAGACCCAGTACTTC. Its protein is CSAGDSKTQYF.